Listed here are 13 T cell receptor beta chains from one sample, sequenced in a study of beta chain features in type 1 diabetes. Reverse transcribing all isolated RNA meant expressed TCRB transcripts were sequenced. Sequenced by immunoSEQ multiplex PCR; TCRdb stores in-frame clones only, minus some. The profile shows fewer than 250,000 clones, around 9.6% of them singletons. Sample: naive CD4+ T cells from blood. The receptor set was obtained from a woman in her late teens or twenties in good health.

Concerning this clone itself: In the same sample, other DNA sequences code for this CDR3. CDR3 protein: CASSSGTGTDTQYF. CDR3 sequence (DNA): TGCGCCAGCAGTTCCGGGACAGGGACAGATACGCAGTATTTT. The chain combines TRBV5-1 with TRBJ2-3; 9 bases are a match to TRBD1. Unmatched junction bases numbered 4, after V lost 5 bases and J lost 3 bases. In germline, CDR1 is SGHRS, CDR2 YFSETQ. This CDR3 contains 14 residues.

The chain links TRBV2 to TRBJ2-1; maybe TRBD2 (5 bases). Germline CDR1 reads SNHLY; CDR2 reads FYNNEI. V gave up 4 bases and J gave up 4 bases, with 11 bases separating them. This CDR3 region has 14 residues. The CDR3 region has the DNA TGTGCCAGCAGTGGGAGGTCGGGTTACAATGAGCAGTTCTTC. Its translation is CASSGRSGYNEQFF.

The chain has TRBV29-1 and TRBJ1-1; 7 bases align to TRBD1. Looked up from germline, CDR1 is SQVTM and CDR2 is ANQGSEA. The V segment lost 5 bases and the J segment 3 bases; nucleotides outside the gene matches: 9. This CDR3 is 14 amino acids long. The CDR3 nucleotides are TGCAGCGTTAAACCGGGACAGATTTACACTGAAGCTTTCTTT. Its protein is CSVKPGQIYTEAFF.

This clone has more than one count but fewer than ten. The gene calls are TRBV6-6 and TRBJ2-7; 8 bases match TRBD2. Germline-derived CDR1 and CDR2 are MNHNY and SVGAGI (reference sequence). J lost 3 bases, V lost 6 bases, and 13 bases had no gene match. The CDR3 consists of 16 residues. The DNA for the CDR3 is TGTGCCAGCAGAGGACCAGGCGGGGGGCCGTTCTACGAGCAGTACTTC. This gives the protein CASRGPGGGPFYEQYF.

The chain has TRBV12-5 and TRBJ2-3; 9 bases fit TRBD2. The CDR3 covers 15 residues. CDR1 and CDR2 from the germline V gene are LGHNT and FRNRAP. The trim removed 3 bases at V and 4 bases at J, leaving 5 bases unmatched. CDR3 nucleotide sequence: TGTGCTAGTGGTTTTGGCGGGAGGGCGGCAGATACGCAGTATTTT. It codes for CASGFGGRAADTQYF.

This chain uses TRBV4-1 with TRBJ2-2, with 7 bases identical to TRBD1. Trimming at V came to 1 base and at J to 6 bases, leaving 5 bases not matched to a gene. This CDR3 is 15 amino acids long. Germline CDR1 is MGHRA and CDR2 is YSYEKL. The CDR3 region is CASSQVTGWSGELFF. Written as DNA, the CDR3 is TGCGCCAGCAGCCAAGTGACAGGGTGGTCCGGGGAGCTGTTTTTT.

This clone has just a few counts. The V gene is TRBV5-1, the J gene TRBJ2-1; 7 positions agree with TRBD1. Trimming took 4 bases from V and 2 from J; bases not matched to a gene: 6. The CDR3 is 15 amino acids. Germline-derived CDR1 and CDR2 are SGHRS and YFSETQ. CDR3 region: CASSPQGVPYNEQFF. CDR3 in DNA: TGCGCCAGCAGCCCCCAGGGGGTACCCTACAATGAGCAGTTCTTC. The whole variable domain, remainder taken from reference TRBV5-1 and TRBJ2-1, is KAGVTQTPRYLIKTRGQQVTLSCSPISGHRSVSWYQQTPGQGLQFLFEYFSETQRNKGNFPGRFSGRQFSNSRSEMNVSTLELGDSALYLCASSPQGVPYNEQFFGPGTRLTVL.

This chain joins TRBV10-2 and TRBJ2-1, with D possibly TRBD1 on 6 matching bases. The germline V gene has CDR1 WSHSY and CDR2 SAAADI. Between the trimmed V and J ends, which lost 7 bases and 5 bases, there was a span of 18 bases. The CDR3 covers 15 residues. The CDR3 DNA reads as TGCGCCAGCATTGATTTAGGGACACACAACAATGAGCAGTTCTTC. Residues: CASIDLGTHNNEQFF.

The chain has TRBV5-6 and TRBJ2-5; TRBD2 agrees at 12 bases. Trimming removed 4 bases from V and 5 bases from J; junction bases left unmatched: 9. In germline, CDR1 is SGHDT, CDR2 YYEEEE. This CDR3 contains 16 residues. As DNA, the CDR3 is TGTGCCAGCAGCATTTGGACTAGCGGGGATGGGGAGACCCAGTACTTC. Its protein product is CASSIWTSGDGETQYF.

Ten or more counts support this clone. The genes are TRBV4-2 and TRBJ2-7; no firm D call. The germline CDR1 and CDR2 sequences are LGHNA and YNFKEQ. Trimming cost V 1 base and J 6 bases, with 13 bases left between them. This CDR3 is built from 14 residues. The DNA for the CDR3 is TGTGCCAGCAGCCAAGGCAGGCTGCCTTCCGAGCAGTACTTC. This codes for CASSQGRLPSEQYF.

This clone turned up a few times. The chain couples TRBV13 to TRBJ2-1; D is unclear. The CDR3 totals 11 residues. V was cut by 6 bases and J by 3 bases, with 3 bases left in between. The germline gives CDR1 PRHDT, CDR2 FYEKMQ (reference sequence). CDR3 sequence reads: CASSYYNEQFF. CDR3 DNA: TGTGCCAGCAGTTACTACAATGAGCAGTTCTTC.

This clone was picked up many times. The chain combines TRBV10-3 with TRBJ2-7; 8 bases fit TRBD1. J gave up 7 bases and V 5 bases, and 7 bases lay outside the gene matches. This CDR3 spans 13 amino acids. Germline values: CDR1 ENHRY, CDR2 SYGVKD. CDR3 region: CAISPDRVGEQYF. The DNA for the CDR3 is TGTGCCATCAGTCCGGACAGGGTGGGAGAGCAGTACTTC.

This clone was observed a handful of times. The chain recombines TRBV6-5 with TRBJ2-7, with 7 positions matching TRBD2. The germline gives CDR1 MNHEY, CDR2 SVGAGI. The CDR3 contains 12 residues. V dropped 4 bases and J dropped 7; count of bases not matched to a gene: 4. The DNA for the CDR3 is TGTGCCAGCAGTTTCGGGGGGAGAGAGCAGTACTTC. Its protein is CASSFGGREQYF.